This is a list of T cell receptor beta chains from one sample in a study of shared clonotypes between healthy human individuals. TCRdb's copy holds only in-frame clones and misses some; the assay was immunoSEQ multiplex PCR. The sample consists of about half a million clones, roughly three quarters of them appearing once. Sequencing used PBMCs. The receptors were gathered from a woman aged 40 to 49 in good health. Some clones in this sample may be carry-over from other donors' samples. Each CDR3 is given with its conserved first and last residue. Fields, in order: J gene, V gene, CDR3 length, clone size, D gene, CDR3 protein, CDR3 DNA. A D gene is named only where the DNA matches it firmly. Clone size is shown for a subset of rows, as once, few, many or a class of expanded clone.

>TRBJ2-3|TRBV20-1|11|.|.
CSAPQGGTQYF
TGCAGTGCCCCCCAGGGGGGGACGCAGTATTTT
>TRBJ2-5|TRBV28|13|.|.
CASSDPPRGAQYF
TGTGCCAGCAGCGACCCGCCTAGGGGTGCCCAGTACTTC
>TRBJ2-7|TRBV5-1|13|.|.
CASSLAFGYEQYF
TGCGCCAGCAGCTTGGCCTTCGGCTACGAGCAGTACTTC
>TRBJ2-2|TRBV27|14|.|.
CASSPGQSTGELFF
TGTGCCAGCAGTCCAGGACAGAGCACCGGGGAGCTGTTTTTT
>TRBJ1-1|TRBV28|17|few|TRBD1
CASSPILWTGRDTEAFF
TGTGCCAGCAGCCCTATTCTCTGGACAGGGAGGGACACTGAAGCTTTCTTT
>TRBJ1-4|TRBV6-1|18|.|TRBD1
CASSEAALWDRRREKLFF
TGTGCCAGCAGTGAAGCCGCCCTTTGGGACAGGAGACGGGAAAAACTGTTTTTT
>TRBJ2-5|TRBV5-1|10|.|.
CASTRETQYF
TGCGCCAGCACCCGGGAGACCCAGTACTTC
>TRBJ2-7|TRBV30|13|.|.
CAWSVLTVYEQYF
TGTGCCTGGAGTGTACTTACAGTCTACGAGCAGTACTTC
>TRBJ2-2|TRBV28|17|.|TRBD2
CASREGASGRPTGELFF
TGTGCCAGCAGGGAGGGGGCTAGCGGGAGGCCCACCGGGGAGCTGTTTTTT
>TRBJ2-3|TRBV5-5|19|few|TRBD1
CASSRLPPQGPTSTDTQYF
TGTGCCAGCAGCCGTCTTCCTCCACAGGGGCCCACTAGCACAGATACGCAGTATTTT
>TRBJ2-7|TRBV5-6|15|once|TRBD2
CASSYLAEYSYEQYF
TGTGCCAGCAGCTACCTAGCGGAATACTCCTACGAGCAGTACTTC
>TRBJ2-3|TRBV9|16|.|TRBD2
CASSVRAGGPTDTQYF
TGTGCCAGCAGCGTAAGGGCGGGAGGGCCAACAGATACGCAGTATTTT
>TRBJ2-7|TRBV5-4|15|.|TRBD2
CASSPRGGVAYEQYF
TGTGCCAGCAGTCCCCGGGGGGGAGTAGCCTACGAGCAGTACTTC
>TRBJ2-2|TRBV6-5|12|.|.
CASSYGTGELFF
TGTGCCAGCAGTTATGGCACCGGGGAGCTGTTTTTT